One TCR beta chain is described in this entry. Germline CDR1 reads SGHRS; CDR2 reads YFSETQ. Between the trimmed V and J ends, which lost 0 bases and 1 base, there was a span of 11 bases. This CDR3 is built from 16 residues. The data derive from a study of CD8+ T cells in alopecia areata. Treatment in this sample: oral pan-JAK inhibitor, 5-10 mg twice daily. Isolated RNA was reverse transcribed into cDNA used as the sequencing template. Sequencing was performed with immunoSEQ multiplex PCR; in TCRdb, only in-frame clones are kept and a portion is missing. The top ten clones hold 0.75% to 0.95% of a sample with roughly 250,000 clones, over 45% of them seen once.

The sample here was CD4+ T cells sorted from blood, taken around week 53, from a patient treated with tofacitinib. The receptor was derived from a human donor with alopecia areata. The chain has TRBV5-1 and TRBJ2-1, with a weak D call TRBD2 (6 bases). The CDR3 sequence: CASSLGGGASYNEQFF. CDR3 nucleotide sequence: TGCGCCAGCAGCTTGGGCGGCGGGGCGTCCTACAATGAGCAGTTCTTC.